This TCR beta chain comes out of a study of OX40 agonist ivuxolimab in advanced cancers. Some background on the complete study: The costimulatory receptor OX40 (CD134) was targeted by ivuxolimab, a fully human IgG2 agonistic monoclonal antibody. Intravenous ivuxolimab was administered to patients every 2 weeks at six dose levels: 0.01, 0.1, 0.3, 1.5, 3 and 10 mg/kg. Of the 52 patients in dose escalation, some 19 had hepatocellular carcinoma, roughly 15 had melanoma, 9 had renal cell carcinoma and 9 had head and neck cancer. The dose-escalation cohort was about 86% male with a mean age of about 65 years, ranging from about 20 to 85. Patients were allowed to have had prior anti-PD-1, anti-PD-L1 or anti-CTLA-4 therapy, and 40% to 45% of the dose-escalation patients had previously received checkpoint inhibitors. Three dose-escalation patients achieved partial responses, one with hepatocellular carcinoma and two with cutaneous melanoma. The point of sequencing TCRbeta in the periphery was to test whether ivuxolimab changed TCR sequence diversity and drove clonal T-cell expansion. The paper covers the monotherapy dose-escalation part of the phase I ivuxolimab trial, which included N = 52 patients. What the study reported, not specific to this receptor: Low levels of normalized T-cell clonal expansion were also seen in some patients who did not respond. After ivuxolimab, more expanded clones were found on average in CD8+ T cells than in CD4+ T cells. Antigen specificity was not determined for the clonally expanded peripheral T cells. Clonal expansion of both CD4+ and CD8+ blood T cells was observed from baseline to week 6 at doses 0.1 to 3.0 mg/kg. In the 0.1-3.0 mg/kg groups, partial responders were among the patients with the lowest normalized peripheral clonal expansion, particularly in CD8+ T cells.

About this clone: Its target antigen remains unknown. No quality values exist for individual bases; no much larger clone is one base distant.

V loses 2 bases, J loses 0 bases, and the germline ends lie 9 bases apart. Reading from cysteine to phenylalanine, the CDR3 counts 14 amino acids. Left in the record is the CDR3 DNA by itself, 42 bases read in frame from the first base. The germline V gene provides CDR1 SGHRS and CDR2 YFSETQ. To sequence the TCRbeta CDR3 region, genomic DNA was isolated from the sorted cells. The immunoSEQ Assay was used for sequencing of TCRbeta CDR3 regions. The source is immuneACCESS, and TCRdb retained only in-frame sequences with V and J called. Part of the clones is not carried over; for the studies checked, unresolved V genes explain less than half of this, and the remainder is unexplained. The sample table lists tens of thousands of clones, approximately 87% of them with a count of one. In total, the top ten clones hold roughly 0.98% of the sample. Patients with a history of autoimmune disease or receiving systemic immunosuppression were excluded from the trial. Peripheral blood for TCR sequencing was collected from all dose cohorts at baseline, on cycle 4 day 1, and on cycle 7 day 1. Samples came from an open-label, multicenter, first-in-human phase I dose-escalation trial of ivuxolimab. The trial enrolled adults with locally advanced or metastatic head and neck squamous cell, hepatocellular, melanoma or renal cell carcinoma. Before TCR sequencing, CD4+ T cells and CD8+ T cells from peripheral blood were sorted into separate populations.

The rearrangement joined TRBV5-1 to TRBJ2-7; the D gene identity is not certain. This clonotype was obtained from an adult with an advanced solid tumor such as melanoma, head and neck, liver or kidney cancer. The starting material was CD4+ or CD8+ T cells sorted from blood, obtained in a trial of the OX40 agonist ivuxolimab. The CDR3 protein: CASSFDPSSYEQYF. The bases read TGCGCCAGCAGCTTCGACCCGAGCTCCTACGAGCAGTACTTC.